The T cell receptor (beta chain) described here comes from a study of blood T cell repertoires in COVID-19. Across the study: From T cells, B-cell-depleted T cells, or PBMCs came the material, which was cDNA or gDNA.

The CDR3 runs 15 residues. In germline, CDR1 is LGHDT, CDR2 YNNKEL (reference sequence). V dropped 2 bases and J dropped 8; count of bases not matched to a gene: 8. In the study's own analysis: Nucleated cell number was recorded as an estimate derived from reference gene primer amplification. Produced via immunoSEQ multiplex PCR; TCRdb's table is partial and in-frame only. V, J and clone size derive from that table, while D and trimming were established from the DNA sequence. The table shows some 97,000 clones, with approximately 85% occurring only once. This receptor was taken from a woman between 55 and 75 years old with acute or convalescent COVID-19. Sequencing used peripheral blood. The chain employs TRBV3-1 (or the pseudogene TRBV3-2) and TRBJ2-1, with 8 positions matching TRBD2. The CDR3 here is CASSQKGLVGYEQFF. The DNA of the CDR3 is TGTGCCAGCAGCCAAAAGGGACTAGTTGGCTATGAGCAGTTCTTC.